Presented here are 11 T cell receptor beta chains from one specimen sequenced in a study of blood T cell repertoires in COVID-19 (dated by TCRdb to 2020 to 2022). Library creation used the immunoSEQ multiplex PCR assay. TCRdb mirrors the immuneACCESS table, restricted to in-frame sequences. Some clones are absent from its copies; in checked studies, under half trace to an unresolved V gene, and the reason for the others is unknown. The table for this sample lists under 250,000 clones; approximately 85% of them were counted only once. Approximately 5.5% of the sample goes to the ten largest clones. The material sequenced was peripheral blood. Receptor source: a woman of 80 years or more with COVID-19, enrolled during active disease.

The CDR3: CASSLDRTYPGELFF. Here the CDR3 DNA reads TGTGCCAGCAGCTTAGATCGGACATACCCCGGGGAGCTGTTTTTT. The genes are TRBV7-9 and TRBJ2-2; TRBD1 is a possible D gene (5 bases). The V and J ends lost 1 base and 6 bases respectively, with 12 bases between them. In germline, CDR1 is SEHNR, CDR2 FQNEAQ (reference sequence). The CDR3 extends over 15 amino acids. Drawing the rest from reference TRBV7-9 and TRBJ2-2, the complete variable domain is DTGVSQNPRHKITKRGQNVTFRCDPISEHNRLYWYRQTLGQGPEFLTYFQNEAQLEKSRLLSDRFSAERPKGSFSTLEIQRTEQGDSAMYLCASSLDRTYPGELFFGEGSRLTVL.

This CDR3 reads CASSSTRSGSYEQYF. The CDR3 DNA reads as TGTGCCAGTAGTTCGACCAGGTCTGGCTCCTACGAGCAGTACTTC. The chain combines TRBV19 with TRBJ2-7, with D unclear. The CDR3 is 15 residues long. Deletions cut 5 bases from V and 0 bases from J, with 14 bases between. Germline CDR1 LNHDA, CDR2 SQIVND (reference sequence).

This chain connects TRBV6-6 to TRBJ1-6, with D maybe TRBD1 (6 bases). This CDR3 comprises 13 residues. Trimming stripped 4 bases from V and 10 bases from J, with 11 bases between. CDR1 MNHNY and CDR2 SVGAGI come from the germline V gene (reference sequence). The CDR3, as DNA: TGTGCCAGCAGTTCAGGGGAAGGATCACCCCTCCACTTT. Translating gives CASSSGEGSPLHF.

The chain carries TRBV10-3 and TRBJ1-6, with a weak D call TRBD1 (6 bases). There are 14 residues in the CDR3. The germline CDR1 and CDR2 sequences are ENHRY and SYGVKD. Trimming took off 7 bases at V and 9 bases at J, with 16 bases between the two ends. The CDR3 reads CAIKGEGGASPLHF. The CDR3 DNA reads TGTGCCATCAAGGGGGAGGGAGGGGCTTCACCCCTCCACTTT.

The gene calls are TRBV7-8 and TRBJ2-1, with D possibly matching TRBD1 (5 bases). The CDR3 runs 13 residues. Looked up from germline, CDR1 is SGHVS and CDR2 is FQNEAQ. V gave up 6 bases and J gave up 6 bases, with 12 bases separating them. The CDR3 region has the DNA TGTGCCAGCAGAGAGACAGAGTTCAATGAGCAGTTCTTC. It is translated as CASRETEFNEQFF.

The V gene is TRBV7-6, the J gene TRBJ1-1; perhaps TRBD1 as D (5 bases). The CDR3 contains 13 residues. The germline gives CDR1 SGHVS, CDR2 FNYEAQ. V lost 1 base, J lost 4 bases, and 7 bases lay in between. The CDR3 is CASSLGGGTEAFF. CDR3 in DNA: TGTGCCAGCAGCTTAGGCGGGGGCACTGAAGCTTTCTTT.

The gene calls are TRBV6-5 and TRBJ1-5; D not certain. Trimming removed 7 bases from V and 8 bases from J, with 15 bases in between. CDR1 is MNHEY and CDR2 is SVGAGI in the germline V gene. The CDR3 is 13 amino acids. CDR3 protein: CASNRWLLEPQHF. The CDR3 region has the DNA TGTGCCAGCAACCGATGGCTCCTGGAGCCCCAGCATTTT.

This chain uses TRBV4-2 with TRBJ2-7; tentatively, D is TRBD2 (6 bases). The CDR3 sequence is 15 residues long. Trimming removed 8 bases from V and 7 bases from J, with 24 bases in between. Germline V lookup: CDR1 LGHNA, CDR2 YNFKEQ. The CDR3 reads CASATPGTGAREQYF. CDR3 sequence (DNA): TGTGCCAGCGCGACCCCTGGTACGGGAGCGAGGGAGCAGTACTTC.

The genes are TRBV7-9 and TRBJ1-2, with a weak D call TRBD1 (5 bases). The germline gives CDR1 SEHNR, CDR2 FQNEAQ (reference sequence). The length of the CDR3 is 13 residues. V was pared by 3 bases and J by 6 bases, with 11 bases between. CDR3 DNA: TGTGCCAGCAGCTTGAGGGACTTTCATGGCTACACCTTC. This sequence encodes CASSLRDFHGYTF.

This chain links TRBV4-2 with TRBJ2-1, with 8 bases identical to TRBD2. Trimming cost V 3 bases and J 10 bases; bases outside gene matches: 14. From germline, CDR1 is LGHNA and CDR2 YNFKEQ. The CDR3 is made up of 16 amino acids. The chain's CDR3 is CASSQSPGLEKEEQFF. The CDR3 nucleotides are TGTGCCAGCAGCCAGTCACCGGGACTAGAAAAGGAGGAGCAGTTCTTC.

This clone was recorded a few times. The chain carries TRBV5-1 and TRBJ1-6, with D tentatively TRBD1 (6 bases). The CDR3 totals 14 residues. V shed 7 bases and J shed 10 bases, with 18 bases lying between them. Germline lookup yields CDR1 SGHRS and CDR2 YFSETQ. For the CDR3, the DNA is TGCGCCAGCCAAGCTAACAGGGATTACTCACCCCTCCACTTT. This sequence encodes CASQANRDYSPLHF.